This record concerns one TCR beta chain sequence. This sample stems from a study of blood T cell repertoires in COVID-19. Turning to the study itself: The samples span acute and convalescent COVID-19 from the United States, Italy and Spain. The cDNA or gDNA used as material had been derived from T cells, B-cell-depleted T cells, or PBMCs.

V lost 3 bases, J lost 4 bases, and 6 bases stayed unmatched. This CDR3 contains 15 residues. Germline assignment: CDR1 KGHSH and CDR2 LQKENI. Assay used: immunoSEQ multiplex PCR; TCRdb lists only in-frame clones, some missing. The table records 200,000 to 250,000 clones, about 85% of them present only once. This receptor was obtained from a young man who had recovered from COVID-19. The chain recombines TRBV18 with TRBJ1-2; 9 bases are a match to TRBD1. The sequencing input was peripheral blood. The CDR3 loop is CASSPGQGKSYGYTF. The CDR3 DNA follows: TGTGCCAGCTCACCTGGACAGGGGAAGAGCTATGGCTACACCTTC.